The text below deals with one TCR beta chain. Its antigen remains undetermined. One base away there is no much larger clone; base qualities are not given. The sample is drawn from a study of beta chain features in type 1 diabetes (dated by TCRdb to 2016 to 2019). Background for the entire study: Mean age, gender distribution, total cell number and subset yield did not differ between patients and healthy donors. A total of approximately 99,000,000 sorted cells were examined across all samples, and RNA yield correlated strongly with the number of cells per subset. The study compared TCRB repertoires of sorted circulating CD4+ T cell subsets between recently diagnosed type 1 diabetes patients and matched healthy donors. Naive and central memory subsets were obtained from all 30 or so donors, but regulatory and stem cell-like memory subsets were isolated from only 8 patients and roughly 8 healthy donors.

From each donor, a single peripheral blood sample of around 0.12 L on average was drawn into heparinised tubes. A BD FACSAria II and a panel including CD45RO, CCR7, CD25, CD127, CD95 and CD27 were used to sort naive, central memory, regulatory and stem cell-like memory CD4+ T cells. A purity above 98% was achieved for all sorted populations. PBMCs were isolated immediately by Lymphoprep density gradient centrifugation and stained directly without culture. So that batch effects would be minimized, each experiment stained and sorted samples in pairs, pairing one healthy donor with one patient. The High Capacity cDNA Reverse Transcription Kit was used to reverse transcribe all of the isolated RNA, meaning that expressed TCRB transcripts were what got sequenced. For stem cell-like memory T cell samples, survey-depth immunoSEQ sequencing was used, averaging about 1 million total reads per sample. After sorted cells were lysed in RLT buffer, RNA was extracted with DNase-treated RNeasy Micro or Mini kits, with the choice depending on cell number. Each cell subset was processed on its own to prevent cross-contamination, while patient and healthy donor samples were processed together. Using the immunoSEQ multiplex PCR, TCRB sequences were amplified from cDNA into 87-bp fragments spanning the CDR3 region. Sequencing of the amplicons was performed on the Illumina HiSeq platform. The authors processed their data as follows. PCR bias was corrected computationally using synthetic template baselines, and reads within Hamming distance 2 were collapsed, with unmergeable singletons discarded. Reads were aligned to IMGT to assign V, D and J genes, CDR3 length, and insertions or deletions at six rearrangement sites. Within each subset, clonotype counts were normalized to sorted cell number, after which true diversity and Gini coefficients were computed with the tcR R package. The overlap coefficient, calculated on TCRB nucleotide sequences, was used to quantify repertoire sharing. Here the immuneACCESS table is served through TCRdb, limited to in-frame sequences with V and J called. Missing clones are a known gap in these copies; in checked studies unresolved V genes cover under half, and the rest lacks a known reason. That table furnishes V, J and clone size, whereas the DNA furnished D and trimming. The sample table contains 15,000 to 20,000 clones; only one count was recorded for 50% of them. The ten top clones hold approximately 0.4% of the sample.

The CDR3 sequence holds 16 residues, the cysteine and phenylalanine included. Solely the CDR3 DNA is kept, with 48 bases framed from the first base. CDR1 SGHRS and CDR2 YFSETQ were looked up in the germline V gene. The junction shows trimming of 0 bases on V and 3 bases on J, plus 16 bases between the germline ends. Paper-wide results and their limitations: Naive, central memory and regulatory TCRB repertoires appeared to be more alike among patients than among healthy donors. Because cDNA rather than genomic DNA was sequenced, highly expressing activated cells could have been over-represented, although no difference in activation and CD3 levels was found between groups. Because small numbers of individuals were included in the HLA sub-analyses, any influence of HLA type on TCRB rearrangement was left unresolved. Fewer insertions and more nucleotide deletions at VDJ recombination sites were observed in patients with type 1 diabetes, implying thymic rearrangement abnormalities. PCR might favor shorter templates, but patient and control samples were amplified and corrected together, so any skew would affect both groups equally. A moderate but significant shortening of TCRB CDR3 length was observed in type 1 diabetes patients in all four CD4+ subsets.

The chain is made from TRBV5-1 and TRBJ2-7; the D region possibly corresponds to TRBD1 (6 bases align). The TCR originated in a man in his late teens or twenties in good health. Sequenced input: stem cell memory CD4+ T cells from blood. This specimen's cell subset or site label, interpreted: stem cell-like memory CD4+ T cells. CDR3 sequence: CASSLGGGQGFYEQYF. Read as DNA, the sequence is TGCGCCAGCAGCTTGGGAGGGGGTCAGGGGTTCTACGAGCAGTACTTC.